This T cell receptor beta chain was identified in a study of blood T cell repertoires in COVID-19. The overall study: The samples span acute and convalescent COVID-19 from the United States, Italy and Spain.

The protocol was immunoSEQ multiplex PCR, while the TCRdb copy is restricted to in-frame clones and leaves out a portion. The sample yields 150,000 to 200,000 clones, roughly 80% seen once. Sequenced material: peripheral blood. This TCR was recovered from a man in his 70s with acute or convalescent COVID-19.

For the CDR3, the DNA is TGTGCCAGCAACTCCGTTAGGGGGCAGTACTTC. It yields the protein CASNSVRGQYF. The genes are TRBV28 and TRBJ2-7; maybe TRBD1 (5 bases). Germline V lookup: CDR1 MDHEN, CDR2 SYDVKM. This CDR3 spans 11 amino acids. V was shortened by 7 bases and J by 9 bases, with 13 bases between the two germline ends. Full variable domain (outside the CDR3, taken from reference TRBV28 and TRBJ2-7): DVKVTQSSRYLVKRTGEKVFLECVQDMDHENMFWYRQDPGLGLRLIYFSYDVKMKEKGDIPEGYSVSREKKERFSLILESASTNQTSMYLCASNSVRGQYFGPGTRLTVT.